Below, 18 T cell receptor beta chains from the same sample are listed, as sequenced in a study of T cell responses to AZD1222 COVID-19 vaccine. Assay: immunoSEQ multiplex PCR; the TCRdb copy retains only in-frame clones and omits some. The sample includes 100,000 to 150,000 clones, about 90% of them seen just once. The sample was peripheral blood, taken on day 0 of AZD1222 vaccination. The receptors were sampled from an adult in good health.

The V call is TRBV11-3, the J call TRBJ2-2; tentatively, D is TRBD2 (6 bases). Between the trimmed V and J ends, which lost 1 base and 0 bases, there was a span of 18 bases. Germline CDR1 and CDR2: SGHNT and YENEEA. This CDR3 is 19 amino acids long. The CDR3: CASSLAPAWGRPNTGELFF. CDR3 in DNA: TGTGCCAGCAGCTTAGCCCCCGCGTGGGGGAGGCCGAACACCGGGGAGCTGTTTTTT.

The chain recombines TRBV28 with TRBJ1-6; 10 bases align to TRBD1. V lost 2 bases, J lost 9 bases, and 4 bases stayed unmatched. The CDR3 is made up of 15 amino acids. Germline CDR1 and CDR2: MDHEN and SYDVKM. Here the CDR3 reads CASSLAGTGASPLHF. CDR3 DNA: TGTGCCAGCAGTTTAGCGGGGACAGGGGCTTCACCCCTCCACTTT.

Details on this clone: The germline gene is not matched at one end of the junction; a read error may be the cause. This chain uses TRBV19 with TRBJ2-7, with D possibly being TRBD1 or TRBD2 (7 bases each). CDR1 and CDR2 (germline): LNHDA, SQIVND (reference sequence). This CDR3 contains 12 residues. CDR3 coding DNA: TGTGCCAGTAGTACCAGGGGGGGGACTACCCACTTC. Translation: CASSTRGGTTHF.

This chain joins TRBV18 and TRBJ1-2; TRBD1 might be the D (6 bases). CDR1 and CDR2 (germline): KGHSH, LQKENI. V lost 5 bases, J lost 4 bases, and 11 bases lay in between. This CDR3 region has 13 residues. CDR3 loop: CASSDQDSYGYTF. The CDR3 bases are TGTGCCAGCTCAGACCAGGACAGCTATGGCTACACCTTC.

The chain has TRBV7-2 and TRBJ2-2; perhaps TRBD2 as D (5 bases). The germline V gene has CDR1 SGHTA and CDR2 FQGNSA. The CDR3 is 15 amino acids. V lost 0 bases to trimming and J lost 8 bases, with 13 bases between them. CDR3 in DNA: TGTGCCAGCAGCTTAGCGATGGCGAGAGGGGGGGAGCTGTTTTTT. Translating gives CASSLAMARGGELFF.

The chain is built from TRBV7-9 and TRBJ1-1; D is possibly TRBD1 (6 bases). The CDR3 has 16 amino acids. Deletions cut 7 bases from V and 3 bases from J, with 21 bases between. CDR1 and CDR2 from the germline V gene are SEHNR and FQNEAQ (reference sequence). The CDR3 sequence is CASTHRAGGADTEAFF. The CDR3 nucleotides are TGTGCCAGCACCCACCGCGCGGGGGGGGCTGACACTGAAGCTTTCTTT.

The V and J genes are TRBV5-5 and TRBJ2-2; the match to TRBD2 covers 13 bases. With V trimmed by 1 base and J by 1 base, 4 bases remained unmatched. CDR1 and CDR2 (germline): SGHKS, YYEKEE (reference sequence). The CDR3 runs 18 residues. For the CDR3, the DNA is TGTGCCAGCAGCTTGACTAGCGGGGGGGACCTGAACACCGGGGAGCTGTTTTTT. Its translation is CASSLTSGGDLNTGELFF.

This rearrangement joins TRBV20-1 to TRBJ1-2; D remains unclear. V shed 4 bases and J shed 8 bases, with 11 bases lying between them. Germline V gives CDR1 DFQATT, CDR2 SNEGSKA (reference sequence). There are 11 residues in the CDR3. CDR3 in DNA: TGCAGTGCTATCGAGTTATACGGCTACACCTTC. It codes for CSAIELYGYTF.

The rearrangement links TRBV14 to TRBJ1-3; D is uncertain. The germline V and J ends were trimmed by 4 bases and 0 bases, with 10 bases remaining between them. The germline V gene encodes CDR1 SGHDN and CDR2 FVKESK. The CDR3 has 15 amino acids. CDR3 sequence (DNA): TGTGCCAGCAGCCGAGGACGGAACTCTGGAAACACCATATATTTT. Translated, it gives CASSRGRNSGNTIYF.

The chain has TRBV2 and TRBJ1-2; D uncertain. Germline values: CDR1 SNHLY, CDR2 FYNNEI. This CDR3 is 14 amino acids long. V was pared by 7 bases and J by 2 bases, with 14 bases between. The chain's CDR3 is CASNRISTNYGYTF. The DNA for the CDR3 is TGTGCCAGCAATAGGATCTCGACGAACTATGGCTACACCTTC.

The V gene is TRBV7-9, the J gene TRBJ2-2; D is perhaps TRBD2 (5 bases). The CDR3 spans 15 residues. The V end was cut by 4 bases, the J end by 4 bases, with 13 bases between. Germline lookup yields CDR1 SEHNR and CDR2 FQNEAQ (reference sequence). CDR3 nucleotide sequence: TGTGCCAGCAGCTACGGGGTGGGCCTCACCGGGGAGCTGTTTTTT. Translated: CASSYGVGLTGELFF.

J is TRBJ1-5 and V is TRBV30, with 8 bases identical to TRBD1. Trimming at V came to 5 bases and at J to 3 bases, leaving 3 bases not matched to a gene. Germline loops: CDR1 GTSNPN, CDR2 SVGIG (reference sequence). The CDR3 consists of 13 residues. Here the CDR3 DNA reads TGTGCCTGGGGACAGGGTTCCAATCAGCCCCAGCATTTT. Translated, it gives CAWGQGSNQPQHF.

The rearrangement links TRBV11-3 to TRBJ2-1; D is unresolved. CDR1 is SGHNT, CDR2 YENEEA, per germline. V was pared by 1 base and J by 1 base, with 5 bases between. The CDR3 covers 14 residues. The CDR3 nucleotides read TGTGCCAGCAGCTTAGGCGGATCCTACAATGAGCAGTTCTTC. This sequence encodes CASSLGGSYNEQFF.

This chain links TRBV7-8 with TRBJ1-2; 10 bases line up with TRBD1. The CDR3 consists of 19 residues. From germline, CDR1 is SGHVS and CDR2 FQNEAQ. After removal of 5 bases from V and 4 bases from J, the junction contained 19 bases not matched to a gene. The CDR3 nucleotides read TGTGCCAGCAGCCCATATAGAATTATGGGACAGGGGATAGCCTATGGCTACACCTTC. Translation gives CASSPYRIMGQGIAYGYTF.

This clone was picked up a small number of times. The chain couples TRBV27 to TRBJ2-7; 8 bases agree with TRBD1. From germline, CDR1 is MNHEY and CDR2 SMNVEV (reference sequence). The CDR3 length is 14 residues. J was trimmed by 3 bases and V by 5 bases; bases with no gene match: 6. The CDR3 reads CASSPSGTGYEQYF. CDR3 bases: TGTGCCAGCAGTCCTTCCGGGACAGGCTACGAGCAGTACTTC.

The chain links TRBV2 to TRBJ1-2, with TRBD1 matching over 9 bases. Per germline, CDR1 SNHLY and CDR2 FYNNEI. J was trimmed by 4 bases and V by 4 bases; bases with no gene match: 4. CDR3 length: 14 residues. DNA of the CDR3: TGTGCCAGCAGTGCTCAGGGACAGGGCTATGGCTACACCTTC. The encoded protein is CASSAQGQGYGYTF.

The chain carries TRBV29-1 and TRBJ2-5; 11 nucleotides agree with TRBD2. J gave up 1 base and V 7 bases, and 8 bases lay outside the gene matches. Germline assignment: CDR1 SQVTM and CDR2 ANQGSEA. The CDR3 consists of 15 residues. This CDR3 is CSAPLSGGAQETQYF. The CDR3 region has the DNA TGCAGCGCTCCACTTAGCGGGGGGGCCCAAGAGACCCAGTACTTC.

CDR3 region: CASQTSGSETQYF. The CDR3 DNA is TGCGCCAGCCAAACAAGCGGTTCGGAGACCCAGTACTTC. The rearrangement uses TRBV23-1 and TRBJ2-5; D is perhaps TRBD2 (5 bases). TRBV23-1 is assigned to the ORF class and has an uncertain function. The V end was cut by 8 bases, the J end by 5 bases, with 15 bases between. The CDR3 is made up of 13 amino acids.